What follows describes a single TCR beta chain. Its antigen is unidentified. Every single donor gave one heparinised blood draw, and these averaged around 110 mL. Trimming took 6 bases from V and 8 from J, leaving 13 bases between them. CDR3 size: 12 residues. Germline values: CDR1 SNHLY, CDR2 FYNNEI. Investigators reverse transcribed all isolated RNA, so they sequenced expressed TCRB transcripts. TCRdb's copy holds only in-frame clones and misses some; the assay was immunoSEQ multiplex PCR. The sample carries 350,000 to 450,000 clones, 11% to 15% recorded once. This entry comes from a study of beta chain features in type 1 diabetes. Whole-study results and caveats: Whether HLA type affects TCRB rearrangement stayed undetermined in the present work.

The material sequenced was naive CD4+ T cells from blood. The origin of this receptor is a man aged 25-45 years in good health. The V call is TRBV2, the J call TRBJ1-2; TRBD1 might be the D (6 bases). In nucleotides, the CDR3 is TGTGCCAGCAGATACACAGGGAGCGGCTACACCTTC. Protein product: CASRYTGSGYTF.